This entry concerns a single TCR beta chain. Its antigen is currently unknown. All of the isolated RNA was reverse transcribed, so expressed TCRB transcripts were sequenced. The protocol was immunoSEQ multiplex PCR, while the TCRdb copy is restricted to in-frame clones and leaves out a portion. This sample has 300,000 to 350,000 clones; roughly 8% occur once, and the top ten carry 0.44%. Purity above 95% was achieved in all sorted populations. The sample originates from a study of beta chain features in type 1 diabetes. Germline lookup yields CDR1 SNHLY and CDR2 FYNNEI. This CDR3 has 13 residues. The V and J ends lost 10 bases and 7 bases respectively, with 17 bases between them. Whole-study findings and limits: Type 1 diabetes patients showed a moderate but significant shortening of TCRB CDR3s in all four CD4+ subsets. Any HLA-type effect on TCRB rearrangement remained unresolved here. Type 1 diabetes patients had fewer VDJ junction insertions and more deletions.

The TCR was taken from a woman younger than 35 in good health. Sequencing used central memory CD4+ T cells from blood. This chain connects TRBV2 to TRBJ1-5; weak D call: TRBD1 (6 bases). The CDR3 DNA follows: TGTGCCACCCAGCGGGGGGCACGCCAGCCCCAGCATTTT. Amino acids: CATQRGARQPQHF.